The 11 T cell receptor beta chains below come from one sample, sequenced in a study of blood T cell repertoires in COVID-19. The protocol was immunoSEQ multiplex PCR, while the TCRdb copy is restricted to in-frame clones and leaves out a portion. The sample lists around 98,000 clones; about 81% were seen once. Material: peripheral blood. These receptors came from a woman in her sixties or seventies with acute or convalescent COVID-19.

The chain recombines TRBV3-1 (or the pseudogene TRBV3-2) with TRBJ2-7, with 7 bases identical to TRBD1. Trimming at V came to 4 bases and at J to 3 bases, leaving 9 bases not matched to a gene. This CDR3 has 15 residues. The germline CDR1 and CDR2 sequences are LGHDT and YNNKEL (reference sequence). The CDR3 here is CASSLDGTVYYEQYF. The DNA for the CDR3 is TGTGCCAGCAGCCTAGACGGGACAGTCTACTACGAGCAGTACTTC.

This chain uses TRBV6-2 or TRBV6-3 with TRBJ2-3, with a tentative D call TRBD1 (6 bases). CDR1 and CDR2 from the germline V gene are MNHEY and SVGEGT. The CDR3 is 13 amino acids. V was clipped by 5 bases and J by 7 bases, with 13 bases between them. The CDR3 nucleotides are TGTGCCAGCAGTCGCGAGAGGGACAATACGCAGTATTTT. This codes for CASSRERDNTQYF.

The chain carries TRBV6-5 and TRBJ1-4; D gene unclear. The CDR3 length is 14 residues. CDR1 and CDR2 from the germline V gene are MNHEY and SVGAGI. V lost 6 bases and J lost 2, with 10 bases in between. The CDR3 sequence: CASSLTLTNEKLFF. DNA for the CDR3: TGTGCCAGCAGCCTGACACTGACTAATGAAAAACTGTTTTTT.

V and J are TRBV2 and TRBJ1-4, with 9 positions matching TRBD1. Germline V CDR1 and CDR2: SNHLY, FYNNEI. This CDR3 region has 13 residues. Trimming at V came to 7 bases and at J to 6 bases, leaving 3 bases not matched to a gene. In nucleotides, the CDR3 is TGTGCCAGCACGGACAGGGGAGATGAAAAACTGTTTTTT. It codes for CASTDRGDEKLFF.

The chain combines TRBV2 with TRBJ1-2; a weak D match, TRBD1 (5 bases). Germline lookup yields CDR1 SNHLY and CDR2 FYNNEI. Trimming removed 3 bases at V and 2 bases at J, with 10 bases between. This CDR3 spans 14 amino acids. In DNA form, the CDR3 reads TGTGCCAGCAGTGATAAGGGGAACAACTATGGCTACACCTTC. Amino acids: CASSDKGNNYGYTF.

V and J are TRBV10-3 and TRBJ2-5, with a weak D call TRBD1 (6 bases). Trimming pared 10 bases from V and 1 base from J, leaving 13 bases between. This CDR3 is 13 amino acids long. The germline CDR1 and CDR2 sequences are ENHRY and SYGVKD. The CDR3 sequence is CATNGQPQETQYF. CDR3 in DNA: TGTGCCACCAACGGACAGCCCCAAGAGACCCAGTACTTC.

The chain couples TRBV6-5 to TRBJ1-4, with TRBD1 as a possible D gene (6 bases). V lost 9 bases, J lost 4 bases, and 18 bases lay in between. The germline V gene has CDR1 MNHEY and CDR2 SVGAGI. The CDR3 contains 15 residues. The CDR3 DNA reads TGTGCCAGTAAATCTACAGGGAACCGTAATGAAAAACTGTTTTTT. Protein: CASKSTGNRNEKLFF.

The genes are TRBV4-1 and TRBJ1-2; possibly TRBD1 for D (6 bases). V was trimmed by 0 bases and J by 8 bases, leaving 16 bases between them. The CDR3 consists of 15 residues. Germline lookup yields CDR1 MGHRA and CDR2 YSYEKL. The chain's CDR3 is CASSQDRGTYVGYTF. CDR3 sequence (DNA): TGCGCCAGCAGCCAAGACAGGGGTACCTATGTCGGCTACACCTTC.

The chain is built from TRBV2 and TRBJ2-1, with 8 bases identical to TRBD1. The V and J ends lost 3 bases and 6 bases, in that order; junction bases with no gene match: 7. CDR1 is SNHLY and CDR2 is FYNNEI in the germline V gene. CDR3 length: 15 residues. The CDR3 region is CASSETGVSGNEQFF. Here the CDR3 DNA reads TGTGCCAGCAGTGAGACAGGGGTTTCGGGCAATGAGCAGTTCTTC.

The V call is TRBV9, the J call TRBJ1-1, with unresolved D. The CDR3 runs 15 residues. Germline-derived CDR1 and CDR2 are SGDLS and YYNGEE. The V end lost 0 bases, the J end lost 1 base, and 10 bases lay between the germline ends. DNA of the CDR3: TGTGCCAGCAGCGTAGGTCCGGGAACGAACACTGAAGCTTTCTTT. Its protein is CASSVGPGTNTEAFF.

The chain couples TRBV7-6 to TRBJ2-1; D is perhaps TRBD2 (5 bases). The CDR3 length is 15 residues. The ends were cut back, 1 base at V and 9 bases at J, with 16 bases in the middle. Germline CDR1 is SGHVS and CDR2 is FNYEAQ. DNA of the CDR3: TGTGCCAGCAGCTTAGGGGCGGGCGGAGTAGGTGAGCAGTTCTTC. It codes for CASSLGAGGVGEQFF.